Below, 18 T cell receptor beta chains from the same sample are listed, as sequenced in a study of blood T cell dynamics during melanoma immunotherapy. Profiling relied on immunoSEQ multiplex PCR, and the TCRdb table lists in-frame clones only, not all of them. The table includes 9,500 to 14,000 clones, roughly nine tenths detected once. Stated time point: week 3, after first cycle of checkpoint inhibitor. Sequences were derived from blood, sampled from a patient treated with checkpoint blockade. The receptors come from a human donor with melanoma.

With regard to this clone: Other DNA sequences of this sample code for an identical CDR3. The genes are TRBV4-3 and TRBJ1-2; possible D gene TRBD1, 6 bases. This CDR3 has 19 residues. Trimming stripped 5 bases from V and 4 bases from J, with 29 bases between. CDR1 is LGHNA, CDR2 YSLEER, per germline. The CDR3 here is CASSTTLGGRGAAPYGYTF. For the CDR3, the DNA is TGCGCCAGCAGCACAACATTGGGGGGTCGGGGGGCAGCCCCCTATGGCTACACCTTC.

The chain carries TRBV6-1 and TRBJ1-5; 7 bases match TRBD1. This CDR3 contains 14 residues. After removal of 3 bases from V and 6 bases from J, the junction contained 5 bases not matched to a gene. The germline CDR1 and CDR2 sequences are MNHNS and SASEGT. CDR3 region: CASSEGQGGQPQHF. CDR3 sequence (DNA): TGTGCCAGCAGTGAGGGGCAGGGGGGTCAGCCCCAGCATTTT.

The chain links TRBV5-6 to TRBJ1-5; D remains unclear. Germline-derived CDR1 and CDR2 are SGHDT and YYEEEE. V was cut by 2 bases and J by 7 bases, with 7 bases left in between. The CDR3 contains 12 residues. This CDR3 reads CASSLMGQPQHF. CDR3 DNA: TGTGCCAGCAGCTTAATGGGGCAGCCCCAGCATTTT.

The J gene is TRBJ1-1, the V gene TRBV20-1; weak D call: TRBD1 (5 bases). The V gene's germline CDR1 is DFQATT and CDR2 SNEGSKA (reference sequence). This CDR3 has 9 residues. Here the CDR3 reads CRVGPGAFF. CDR3 coding DNA: TGCAGAGTCGGGCCAGGGGCTTTCTTT.

The chain couples TRBV13 to TRBJ2-7, with D perhaps TRBD1 (5 bases). This CDR3 region has 15 residues. The germline V gene has CDR1 PRHDT and CDR2 FYEKMQ (reference sequence). The V gene lost 0 bases and the J gene lost 6 bases, with 15 bases spanning the gap. CDR3 DNA sequence: TGTGCCAGCAGCTTAGGGGACAAGGCCCCATCCGAGCAGTACTTC. Translated, it gives CASSLGDKAPSEQYF.

The chain combines TRBV7-6 with TRBJ2-1; D gene unclear. Germline CDR1 is SGHVS and CDR2 is FNYEAQ. This CDR3 is built from 13 residues. V lost 5 bases and J lost 4, with 9 bases in between. Here the CDR3 reads CASSPGSYNEQFF. The CDR3 DNA reads TGTGCCAGCAGCCCCGGGTCATACAATGAGCAGTTCTTC.

The DNA for the CDR3 is TGTGCCAGTGGAGCGGCAGTGAACACTGAAGCTTTCTTT. Amino acids: CASGAAVNTEAFF. The chain couples TRBV19 to TRBJ1-1; D gene ambiguous. V gave up 8 bases and J gave up 0 bases, with 10 bases separating them. The germline CDR1 and CDR2 sequences are LNHDA and SQIVND (reference sequence). CDR3 length: 13 amino acids.

A remark on this clone: The same CDR3 is also encoded by other DNA sequences in this sample. The gene calls are TRBV5-1 and TRBJ1-3, with no clear D. Germline assignment: CDR1 SGHRS and CDR2 YFSETQ. V lost 4 bases and J 4 bases, leaving 3 bases between the germline ends. This CDR3 spans 11 amino acids. The CDR3 here is CASSEGNTIYF. The CDR3 DNA reads TGCGCCAGCAGCGAGGGAAACACCATATATTTT.

The rearrangement uses TRBV4-1 and TRBJ2-5; TRBD1 agrees at 8 bases. In germline, CDR1 is MGHRA, CDR2 YSYEKL. There are 17 residues in the CDR3. Trimming cost V 1 base and J 2 bases; bases outside gene matches: 9. The CDR3: CASSQGERQGWQETQYF. CDR3 DNA sequence: TGCGCCAGCAGCCAAGGGGAACGACAGGGGTGGCAAGAGACCCAGTACTTC.

The V gene is TRBV5-6, the J gene TRBJ1-4; D is perhaps TRBD1 (5 bases). Germline V gene sequence: CDR1 SGHDT, CDR2 YYEEEE. The V gene lost 2 bases and the J gene lost 5 bases, with 7 bases spanning the gap. CDR3 length: 13 residues. CDR3 DNA: TGTGCCAGCAGCTTCGGGGCAAATGAAAAACTGTTTTTT. Translated, it gives CASSFGANEKLFF.

The rearrangement links TRBV7-2 to TRBJ2-7; 7 bases are shared with TRBD2. The CDR3 loop spans 14 amino acids. CDR1 and CDR2 (germline): SGHTA, FQGNSA. J was trimmed by 6 bases and V by 5 bases; bases with no gene match: 10. The chain's CDR3 is CASSPWGEGREQYF. The CDR3 nucleotides read TGTGCCAGCAGCCCCTGGGGGGAGGGCCGCGAGCAGTACTTC.

The chain is built from TRBV4-2 and TRBJ2-1; no clear D gene. CDR3 length: 12 amino acids. V lost 0 bases and J lost 3, with 0 bases in between. Germline CDR1 is LGHNA and CDR2 is YNFKEQ. CDR3 loop: CASSQDYNEQFF. The CDR3 nucleotides are TGTGCCAGCAGCCAAGACTACAATGAGCAGTTCTTC.

The V gene is TRBV6-1, the J gene TRBJ2-7; D might be TRBD2 (6 bases). Between the trimmed V and J ends, which lost 0 bases and 2 bases, there was a span of 8 bases. This CDR3 is 14 amino acids long. Germline CDR1 and CDR2: MNHNS and SASEGT. As DNA, the CDR3 is TGTGCCAGCAGTGAAGCGGCGGGGCCCTACGAGCAGTACTTC. It specifies CASSEAAGPYEQYF.

The chain links TRBV5-6 to TRBJ1-1, with D perhaps TRBD1 (5 bases). Germline-derived CDR1 and CDR2 are SGHDT and YYEEEE. V was cut by 4 bases and J by 1 base, with 11 bases left in between. CDR3 length: 14 residues. CDR3 residues: CASSPGGWNTEAFF. The CDR3 DNA is TGTGCCAGCAGCCCCGGGGGATGGAACACTGAAGCTTTCTTT.

The chain uses TRBV18 and TRBJ2-3, with 9 bases identical to TRBD1. CDR1 is KGHSH and CDR2 is LQKENI in the germline V gene. V trimming: 4 bases; J trimming: 11 bases; junction bases outside the gene matches: 7. The CDR3 loop spans 13 amino acids. The CDR3 sequence: CASSRTDRGRQYF. The CDR3 nucleotides read TGTGCCAGCTCACGAACGGACAGGGGACGGCAGTATTTT.

The V and J genes are TRBV11-2 and TRBJ2-6; D is uncertain. This CDR3 is 12 amino acids long. Germline V gives CDR1 SGHAT, CDR2 FQNNGV. Trimming stripped 5 bases from V and 2 bases from J, with 1 base between. The CDR3: CASSPGANVLTF. The CDR3, as DNA: TGTGCCAGCAGCCCTGGGGCCAACGTCCTGACTTTC.

The gene calls are TRBV28 and TRBJ2-7; D gene uncertain. Trimming left V 1 base short and J 4 bases short, with 11 bases between. Germline V gene sequence: CDR1 MDHEN, CDR2 SYDVKM. CDR3 size: 14 residues. CDR3 sequence reads: CASSLSGKTYEQYF. In DNA form, the CDR3 reads TGTGCCAGCAGTTTATCTGGCAAGACATACGAGCAGTACTTC.

The chain uses TRBV25-1 and TRBJ1-1, with D tentatively TRBD1 (6 bases). This CDR3 is 12 amino acids long. With 3 bases removed from V and 5 bases from J, the gap between germline ends came to 7 bases. The germline gives CDR1 MGHDK, CDR2 SYGVNS. The CDR3 region is CASSERGTEAFF. The CDR3 nucleotides read TGTGCCAGCAGTGAGAGGGGGACTGAAGCTTTCTTT.